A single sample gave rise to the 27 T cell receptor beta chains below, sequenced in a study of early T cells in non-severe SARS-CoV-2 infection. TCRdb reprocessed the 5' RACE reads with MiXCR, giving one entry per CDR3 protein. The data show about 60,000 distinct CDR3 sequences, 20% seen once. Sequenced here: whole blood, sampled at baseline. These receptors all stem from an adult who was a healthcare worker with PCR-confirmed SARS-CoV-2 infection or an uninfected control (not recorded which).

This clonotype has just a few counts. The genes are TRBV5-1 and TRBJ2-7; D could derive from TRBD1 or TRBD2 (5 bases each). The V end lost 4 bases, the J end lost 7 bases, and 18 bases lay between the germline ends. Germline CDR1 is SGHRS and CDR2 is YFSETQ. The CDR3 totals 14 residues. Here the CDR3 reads CASSLSGRSWEQYF. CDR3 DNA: TGCGCCAGCAGCCTATCGGGACGGTCCTGGGAGCAGTACTTC.

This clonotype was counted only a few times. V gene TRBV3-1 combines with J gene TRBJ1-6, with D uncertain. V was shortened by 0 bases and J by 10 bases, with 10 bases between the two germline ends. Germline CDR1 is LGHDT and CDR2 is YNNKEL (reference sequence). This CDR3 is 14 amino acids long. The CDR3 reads CASSQEGVWSPLHF. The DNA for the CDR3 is TGTGCCAGCAGCCAAGAGGGCGTTTGGTCACCCCTCCACTTT.

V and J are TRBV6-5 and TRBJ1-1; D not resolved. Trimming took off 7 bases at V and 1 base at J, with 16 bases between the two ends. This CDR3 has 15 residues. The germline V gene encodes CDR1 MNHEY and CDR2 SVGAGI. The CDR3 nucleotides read TGTGCCAGCACCCCAGAGGTGAACAAGAACACTGAAGCTTTCTTT. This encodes CASTPEVNKNTEAFF.

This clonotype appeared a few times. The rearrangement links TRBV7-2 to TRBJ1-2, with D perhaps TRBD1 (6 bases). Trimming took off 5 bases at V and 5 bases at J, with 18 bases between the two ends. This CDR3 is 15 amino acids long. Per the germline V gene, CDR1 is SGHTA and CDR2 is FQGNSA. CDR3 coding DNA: TGTGCCAGCAGCCAGCCCCCAACAGGGACGTATGGCTACACCTTC. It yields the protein CASSQPPTGTYGYTF.

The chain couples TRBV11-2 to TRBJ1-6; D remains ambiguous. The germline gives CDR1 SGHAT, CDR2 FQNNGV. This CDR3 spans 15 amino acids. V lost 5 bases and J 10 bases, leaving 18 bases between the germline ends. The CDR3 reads CASSHDAAPDSPLHF. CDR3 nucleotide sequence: TGTGCCAGCAGCCACGATGCGGCGCCGGACTCACCCCTCCACTTT.

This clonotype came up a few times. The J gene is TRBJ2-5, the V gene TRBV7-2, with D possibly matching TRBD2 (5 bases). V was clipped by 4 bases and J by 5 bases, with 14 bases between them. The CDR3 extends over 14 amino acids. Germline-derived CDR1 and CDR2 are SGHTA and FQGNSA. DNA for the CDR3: TGTGCCAGCAGCTACCGGGCCCCGGGGGAGACCCAGTACTTC. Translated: CASSYRAPGETQYF. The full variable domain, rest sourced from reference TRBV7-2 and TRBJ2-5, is GAGVSQSPSNKVTEKGKDVELRCDPISGHTALYWYRQSLGQGLEFLIYFQGNSAPDKSGLPSDRFSAERTGGSVSTLTIQRTQQEDSAVYLCASSYRAPGETQYFGPGTRLLVL.

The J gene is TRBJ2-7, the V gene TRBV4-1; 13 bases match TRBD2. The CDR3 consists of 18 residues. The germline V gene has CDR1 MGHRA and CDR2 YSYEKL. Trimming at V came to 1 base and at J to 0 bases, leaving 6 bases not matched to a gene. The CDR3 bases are TGCGCCAGCAGCCAAGGGACTAGCGGGGGTCGGTACTCCTACGAGCAGTACTTC. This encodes CASSQGTSGGRYSYEQYF.

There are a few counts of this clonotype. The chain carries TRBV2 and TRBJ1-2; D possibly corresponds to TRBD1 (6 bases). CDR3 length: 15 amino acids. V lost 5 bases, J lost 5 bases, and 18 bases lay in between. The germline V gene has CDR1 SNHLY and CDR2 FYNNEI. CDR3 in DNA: TGTGCCAGCAGTAGAGGGGACACCGGAGGATATGGCTACACCTTC. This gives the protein CASSRGDTGGYGYTF.

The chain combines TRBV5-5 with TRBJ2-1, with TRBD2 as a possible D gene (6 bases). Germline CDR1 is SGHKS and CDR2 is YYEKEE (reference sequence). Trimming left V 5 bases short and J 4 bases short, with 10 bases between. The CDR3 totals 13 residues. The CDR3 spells CASSAGRYNEQFF. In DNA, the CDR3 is TGTGCCAGCAGTGCGGGGCGATACAATGAGCAGTTCTTC.

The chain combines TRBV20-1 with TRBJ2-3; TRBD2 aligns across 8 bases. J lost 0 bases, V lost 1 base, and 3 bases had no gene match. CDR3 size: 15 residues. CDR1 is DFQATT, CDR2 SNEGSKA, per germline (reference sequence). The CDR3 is CSARVGTSSTDTQYF. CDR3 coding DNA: TGCAGTGCTAGAGTGGGGACTAGTAGCACAGATACGCAGTATTTT.

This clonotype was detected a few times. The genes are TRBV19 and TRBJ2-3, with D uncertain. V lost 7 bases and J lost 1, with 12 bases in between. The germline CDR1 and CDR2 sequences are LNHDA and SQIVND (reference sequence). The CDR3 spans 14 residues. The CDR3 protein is CASIGVVGTDTQYF. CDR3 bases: TGTGCCAGTATTGGGGTAGTCGGCACAGATACGCAGTATTTT.

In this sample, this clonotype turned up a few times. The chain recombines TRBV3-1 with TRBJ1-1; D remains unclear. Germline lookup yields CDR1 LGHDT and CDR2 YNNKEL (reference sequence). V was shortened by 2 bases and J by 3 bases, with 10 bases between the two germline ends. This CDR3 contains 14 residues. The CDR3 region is CASSQLAGDTEAFF. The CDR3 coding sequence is TGTGCCAGCAGCCAACTCGCCGGGGACACTGAAGCTTTCTTT.

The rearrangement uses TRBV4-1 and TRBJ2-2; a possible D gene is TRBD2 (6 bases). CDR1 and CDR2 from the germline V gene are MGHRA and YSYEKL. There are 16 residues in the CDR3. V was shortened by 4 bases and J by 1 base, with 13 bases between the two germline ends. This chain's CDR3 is CASSLGGRMNTGELFF. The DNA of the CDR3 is TGCGCCAGCAGCCTAGGTGGGAGGATGAACACCGGGGAGCTGTTTTTT.

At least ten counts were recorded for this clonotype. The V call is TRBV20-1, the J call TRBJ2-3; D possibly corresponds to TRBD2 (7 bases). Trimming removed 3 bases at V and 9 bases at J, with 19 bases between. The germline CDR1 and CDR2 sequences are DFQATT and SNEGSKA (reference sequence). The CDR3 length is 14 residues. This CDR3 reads CSASALGGPSTQYF. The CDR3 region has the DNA TGCAGTGCTAGTGCCTTGGGGGGGCCCTCAACGCAGTATTTT.

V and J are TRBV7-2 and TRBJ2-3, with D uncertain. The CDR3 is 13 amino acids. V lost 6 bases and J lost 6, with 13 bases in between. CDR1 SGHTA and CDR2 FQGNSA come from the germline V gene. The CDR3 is CASRPRIGDTQYF. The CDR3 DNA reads TGTGCCAGCAGACCTCGAATTGGGGATACGCAGTATTTT.

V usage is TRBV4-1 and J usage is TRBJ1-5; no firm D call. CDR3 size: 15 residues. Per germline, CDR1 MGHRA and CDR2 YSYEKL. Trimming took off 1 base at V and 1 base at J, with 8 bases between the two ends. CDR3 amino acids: CASSQGVLSNQPQHF. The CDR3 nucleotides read TGCGCCAGCAGCCAAGGCGTTCTAAGCAATCAGCCCCAGCATTTT.

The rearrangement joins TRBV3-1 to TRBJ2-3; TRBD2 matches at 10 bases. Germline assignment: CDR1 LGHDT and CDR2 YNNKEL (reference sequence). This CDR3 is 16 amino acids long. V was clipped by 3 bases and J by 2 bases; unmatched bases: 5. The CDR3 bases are TGTGCCAGCAGCCATTTAACTAGCGGGGCCACAGATACGCAGTATTTT. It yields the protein CASSHLTSGATDTQYF.

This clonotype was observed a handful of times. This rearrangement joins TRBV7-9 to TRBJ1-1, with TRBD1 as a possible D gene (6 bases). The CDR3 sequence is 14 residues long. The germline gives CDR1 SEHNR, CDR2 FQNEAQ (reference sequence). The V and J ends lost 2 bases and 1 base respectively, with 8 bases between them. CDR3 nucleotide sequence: TGTGCCAGCAGCTTAACAGGGCGGAACACTGAAGCTTTCTTT. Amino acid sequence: CASSLTGRNTEAFF.

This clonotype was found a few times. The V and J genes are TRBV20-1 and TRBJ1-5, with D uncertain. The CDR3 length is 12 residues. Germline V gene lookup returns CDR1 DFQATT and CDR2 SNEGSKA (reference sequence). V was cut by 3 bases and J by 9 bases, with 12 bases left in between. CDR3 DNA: TGCAGTGCTAGTTCCGCACAAGGGCCCCAGCATTTT. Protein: CSASSAQGPQHF.

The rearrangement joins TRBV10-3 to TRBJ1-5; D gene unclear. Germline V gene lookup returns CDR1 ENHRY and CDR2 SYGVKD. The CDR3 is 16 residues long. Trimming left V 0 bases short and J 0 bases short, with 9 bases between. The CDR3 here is CAISESIRNSNQPQHF. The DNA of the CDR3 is TGTGCCATCAGTGAGTCGATTAGGAATAGCAATCAGCCCCAGCATTTT.

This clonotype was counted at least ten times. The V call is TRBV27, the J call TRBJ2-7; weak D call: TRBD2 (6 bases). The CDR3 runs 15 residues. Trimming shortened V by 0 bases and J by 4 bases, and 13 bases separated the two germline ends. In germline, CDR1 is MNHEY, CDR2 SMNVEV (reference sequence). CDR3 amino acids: CASSLSGTAEYEQYF. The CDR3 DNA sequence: TGTGCCAGCAGTTTATCCGGGACTGCCGAGTACGAGCAGTACTTC.

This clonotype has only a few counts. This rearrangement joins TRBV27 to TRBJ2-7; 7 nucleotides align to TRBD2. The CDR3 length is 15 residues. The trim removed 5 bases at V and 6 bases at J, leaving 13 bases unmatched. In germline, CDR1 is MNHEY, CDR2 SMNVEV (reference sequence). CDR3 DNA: TGTGCCAGCAGTCACCAGCGGGGCGCCTTAGTCGAGCAGTACTTC. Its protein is CASSHQRGALVEQYF.

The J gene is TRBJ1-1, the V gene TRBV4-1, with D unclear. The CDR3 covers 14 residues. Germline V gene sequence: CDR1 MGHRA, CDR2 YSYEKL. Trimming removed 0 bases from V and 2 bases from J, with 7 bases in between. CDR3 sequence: CASSQERANTEAFF. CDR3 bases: TGCGCCAGCAGCCAAGAACGAGCTAACACTGAAGCTTTCTTT.

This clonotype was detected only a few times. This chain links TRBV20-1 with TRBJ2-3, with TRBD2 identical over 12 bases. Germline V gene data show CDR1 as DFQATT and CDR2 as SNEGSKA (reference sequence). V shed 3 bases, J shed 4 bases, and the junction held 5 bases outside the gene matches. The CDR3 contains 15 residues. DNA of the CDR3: TGCAGTGCTAGCCTAGCGGGGGGGCCGGCAGATACGCAGTATTTT. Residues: CSASLAGGPADTQYF.

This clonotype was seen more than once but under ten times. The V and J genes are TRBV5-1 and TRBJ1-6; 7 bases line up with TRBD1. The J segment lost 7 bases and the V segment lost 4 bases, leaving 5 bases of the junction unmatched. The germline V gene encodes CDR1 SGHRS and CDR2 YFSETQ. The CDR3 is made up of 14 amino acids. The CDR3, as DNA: TGCGCCAGCAGCCCGGGCAGGGGGAATTCACCCCTCCACTTT. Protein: CASSPGRGNSPLHF. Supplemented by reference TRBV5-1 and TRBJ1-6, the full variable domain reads KAGVTQTPRYLIKTRGQQVTLSCSPISGHRSVSWYQQTPGQGLQFLFEYFSETQRNKGNFPGRFSGRQFSNSRSEMNVSTLELGDSALYLCASSPGRGNSPLHFGNGTRLTVT.

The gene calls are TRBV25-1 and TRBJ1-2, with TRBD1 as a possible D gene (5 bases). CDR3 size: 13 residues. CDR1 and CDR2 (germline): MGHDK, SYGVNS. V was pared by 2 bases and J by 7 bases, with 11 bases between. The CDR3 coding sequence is TGTGCCAGCAGTGAAACGGGGGATCTTGGCTACACCTTC. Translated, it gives CASSETGDLGYTF.

The CDR3 sequence is CASSPPDRGNIQYF. DNA for the CDR3: TGCGCCAGCAGCCCCCCGGACAGGGGCAACATTCAGTACTTC. This chain joins TRBV4-1 and TRBJ2-4, with 9 bases identical to TRBD1. This CDR3 is built from 14 residues. CDR1 and CDR2 (germline): MGHRA, YSYEKL. Unmatched junction bases numbered 5, after V lost 4 bases and J lost 7 bases.